The 6 T cell receptor beta chains listed next were all sequenced from one sample in a study of blood T cells in healthy people across ages (dated by TCRdb to about 2015). The library came from 5' RACE. Sequencer: Illumina HiSeq 2500. A second roughly 6 to 12 cycle PCR used a sample-barcoded 5' primer and a J-beta primer mix. TCRdb handled the public reads itself, with Q25 trimming in fastp and clone calling in MiXCR, and kept productive beta chains. Each CDR3 protein appears once, grouped with its most common genes and DNA. The sample contains about 1.5 million distinct CDR3 sequences, less than 45% of them found a single time. In total, the top ten clones hold just over 4% of the sample. Source material: blood. The receptors stem from a woman between 18 and 30 years old in good health.

The chain combines TRBV7-3 with TRBJ2-2; D might be TRBD2 (7 bases). Germline V CDR1 and CDR2: SGHTA, FQGTGA. V was pared by 8 bases and J by 2 bases, with 15 bases between. The CDR3 covers 15 residues. Written as DNA, the CDR3 is TGTGCCAGCGGGGGGGCCCCTATAAACACCGGGGAGCTGTTTTTT. This codes for CASGGAPINTGELFF. The full variable domain, its missing parts supplied by reference TRBV7-3 and TRBJ2-2, is GAGVSQTPSNKVTEKGKYVELRCDPISGHTALYWYRQSLGQGPEFLIYFQGTGAADDSGLPNDRFFAVRPEGSVSTLKIQRTERGDSAVYLCASGGAPINTGELFFGEGSRLTVL.

The chain employs TRBV28 and TRBJ2-3; no firm D call. There are 11 residues in the CDR3. Germline assignment: CDR1 MDHEN and CDR2 SYDVKM. Between the trimmed V and J ends, which lost 3 bases and 11 bases, there was a span of 9 bases. CDR3 sequence (DNA): TGTGCCAGCAGTTTGTGGCGAGTGCAGTATTTT. It specifies CASSLWRVQYF.

This clonotype was observed at least ten times. The V call is TRBV13, the J call TRBJ2-1, with unresolved D. Trimming shortened V by 5 bases and J by 6 bases, and 11 bases separated the two germline ends. Germline lookup yields CDR1 PRHDT and CDR2 FYEKMQ (reference sequence). The CDR3 covers 13 residues. This CDR3 reads CASSPGWGNEQFF. As DNA, the CDR3 is TGTGCCAGCAGCCCCGGGTGGGGCAATGAGCAGTTCTTC.

The chain combines TRBV3-1 with TRBJ2-7; no firm D call. The CDR3 covers 11 residues. Trimming removed 1 base from V and 11 bases from J, with 9 bases in between. The germline CDR1 and CDR2 sequences are LGHDT and YNNKEL (reference sequence). CDR3 loop: CASSQGPREYF. The CDR3 DNA follows: TGTGCCAGCAGCCAAGGGCCCAGAGAGTACTTC.

This clonotype was found a few times. The chain uses TRBV28 and TRBJ2-1; no clear D gene. The ends were cut back, 5 bases at V and 2 bases at J, with 13 bases in the middle. Germline V CDR1 and CDR2: MDHEN, SYDVKM. The CDR3 spans 15 residues. The CDR3: CASSNYGPAYNEQFF. The CDR3 region has the DNA TGTGCCAGCAGTAACTATGGGCCAGCCTACAATGAGCAGTTCTTC.

Here the CDR3 reads CASSEDRGPSVETQYF. The CDR3 DNA reads as TGTGCCAGCAGCGAGGACAGGGGGCCATCTGTAGAGACCCAGTACTTC. The chain recombines TRBV9 with TRBJ2-5, with 11 bases that match TRBD1. Per germline, CDR1 SGDLS and CDR2 YYNGEE. Germline trimming cut 3 bases from V and 4 bases from J; bases unmatched to any gene: 8. This CDR3 is built from 16 residues.